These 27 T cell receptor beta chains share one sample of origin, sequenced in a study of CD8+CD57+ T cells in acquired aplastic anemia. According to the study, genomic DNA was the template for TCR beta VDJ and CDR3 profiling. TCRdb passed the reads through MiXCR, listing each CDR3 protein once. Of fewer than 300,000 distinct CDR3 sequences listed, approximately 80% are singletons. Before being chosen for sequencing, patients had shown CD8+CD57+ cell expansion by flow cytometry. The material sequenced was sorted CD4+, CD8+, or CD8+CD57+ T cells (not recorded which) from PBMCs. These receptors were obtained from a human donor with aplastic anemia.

CDR3 amino acids: CASTPGRQGSSNQPQHF. CDR3 nucleotides: TGTGCCAGTACCCCAGGGAGACAGGGGTCTAGCAATCAGCCCCAGCATTTT. The rearrangement uses TRBV19 and TRBJ1-5; 8 nucleotides line up with TRBD1. Germline CDR1 and CDR2: LNHDA and SQIVND (reference sequence). This CDR3 region has 17 residues. V dropped 7 bases and J dropped 0; count of bases not matched to a gene: 11.

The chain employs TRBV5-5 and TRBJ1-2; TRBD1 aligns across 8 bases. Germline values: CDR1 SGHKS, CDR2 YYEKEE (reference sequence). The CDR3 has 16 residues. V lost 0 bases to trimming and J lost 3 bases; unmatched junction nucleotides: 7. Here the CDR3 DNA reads TGTGCCAGCAGCTTGGACAGGGGGGGCTTGGACTATGGCTACACCTTC. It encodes CASSLDRGGLDYGYTF.

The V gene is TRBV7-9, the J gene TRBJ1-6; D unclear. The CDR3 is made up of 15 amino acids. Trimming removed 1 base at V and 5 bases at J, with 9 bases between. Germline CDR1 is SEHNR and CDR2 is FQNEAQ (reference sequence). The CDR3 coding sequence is TGTGCCAGCAGCTTAGTCAGACACAATAATTCACCCCTCCACTTT. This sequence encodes CASSLVRHNNSPLHF. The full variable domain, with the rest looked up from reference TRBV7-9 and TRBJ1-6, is DTGVSQNPRHKITKRGQNVTFRCDPISEHNRLYWYRQTLGQGPEFLTYFQNEAQLEKSRLLSDRFSAERPKGSFSTLEIQRTEQGDSAMYLCASSLVRHNNSPLHFGNGTRLTVT.

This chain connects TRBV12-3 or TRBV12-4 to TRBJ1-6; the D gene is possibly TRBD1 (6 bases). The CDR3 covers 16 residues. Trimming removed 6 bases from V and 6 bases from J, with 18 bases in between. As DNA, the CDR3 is TGTGCCAGCAGCCCCTACGACAGGATCGGTAATTCACCCCTCCACTTT. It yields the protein CASSPYDRIGNSPLHF.

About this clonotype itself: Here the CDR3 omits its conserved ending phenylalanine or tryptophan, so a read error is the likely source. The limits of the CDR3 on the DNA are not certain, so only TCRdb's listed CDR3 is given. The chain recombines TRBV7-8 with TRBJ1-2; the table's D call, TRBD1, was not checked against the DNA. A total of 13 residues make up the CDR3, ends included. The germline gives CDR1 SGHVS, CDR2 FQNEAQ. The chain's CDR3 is CASSHHLEGAALS.

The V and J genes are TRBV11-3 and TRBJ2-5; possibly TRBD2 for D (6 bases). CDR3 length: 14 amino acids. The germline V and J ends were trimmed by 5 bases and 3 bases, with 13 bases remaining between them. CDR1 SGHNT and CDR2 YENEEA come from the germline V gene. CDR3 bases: TGTGCCAGCAGCATAGCAGGCGGGGAAGAGACCCAGTACTTC. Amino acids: CASSIAGGEETQYF. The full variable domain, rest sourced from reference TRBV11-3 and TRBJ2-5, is EAGVVQSPRYKIIEKKQPVAFWCNPISGHNTLYWYLQNLGQGPELLIRYENEEAVDDSQLPKDRFSAERLKGVDSTLKIQPAELGDSAVYLCASSIAGGEETQYFGPGTRLLVL.

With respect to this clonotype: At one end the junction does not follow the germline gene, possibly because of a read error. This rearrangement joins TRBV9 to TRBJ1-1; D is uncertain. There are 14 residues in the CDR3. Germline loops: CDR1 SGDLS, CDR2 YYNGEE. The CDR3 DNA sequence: TGTGCCAGCAGCCCACGTAGGTTACCGACTGCGAACATCTTT. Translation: CASSPRRLPTANIF. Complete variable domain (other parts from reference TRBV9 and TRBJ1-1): DSGVTQTPKHLITATGQRVTLRCSPRSGDLSVYWYQQSLDQGLQFLIQYYNGEERAKGNILERFSAQQFPDLHSELNLSSLELGDSALYFCASSPRRLPTANIFGQGTRLTVV.

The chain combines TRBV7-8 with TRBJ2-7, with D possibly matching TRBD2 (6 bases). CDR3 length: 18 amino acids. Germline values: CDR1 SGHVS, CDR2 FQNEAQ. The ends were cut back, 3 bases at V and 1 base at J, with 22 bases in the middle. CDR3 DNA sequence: TGTGCCAGCAGCTTTGCGCGAGGCGGGGCAGCCCTTTCCTACGAGCAGTACGTC. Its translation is CASSFARGGAALSYEQYV.

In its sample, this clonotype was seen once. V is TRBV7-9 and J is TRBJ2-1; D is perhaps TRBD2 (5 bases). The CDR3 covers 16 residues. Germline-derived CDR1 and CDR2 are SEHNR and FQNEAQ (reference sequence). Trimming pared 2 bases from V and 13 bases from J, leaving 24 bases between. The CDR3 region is CASSLSNQRQHYGQFF. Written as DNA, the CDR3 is TGTGCCAGCAGCTTAAGCAATCAGCGGCAGCATTATGGTCAGTTCTTC. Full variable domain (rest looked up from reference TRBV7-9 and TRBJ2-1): DTGVSQNPRHKITKRGQNVTFRCDPISEHNRLYWYRQTLGQGPEFLTYFQNEAQLEKSRLLSDRFSAERPKGSFSTLEIQRTEQGDSAMYLCASSLSNQRQHYGQFFGPGTRLTVL.

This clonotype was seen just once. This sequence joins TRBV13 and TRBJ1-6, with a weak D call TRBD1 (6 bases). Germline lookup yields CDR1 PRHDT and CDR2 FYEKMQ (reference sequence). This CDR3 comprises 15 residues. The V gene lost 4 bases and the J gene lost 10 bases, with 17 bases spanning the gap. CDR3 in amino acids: CASSSGAGRGSPLHF. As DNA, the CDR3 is TGTGCCAGCAGCTCAGGGGCAGGGAGAGGGTCACCCCTCCACTTT.

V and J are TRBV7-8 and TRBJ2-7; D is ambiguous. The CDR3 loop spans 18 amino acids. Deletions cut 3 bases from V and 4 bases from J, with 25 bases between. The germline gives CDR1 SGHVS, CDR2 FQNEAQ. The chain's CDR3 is CASSFDADPTALSYEQYV. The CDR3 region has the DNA TGTGCCAGCAGCTTTGATGCAGACCCCACAGCGCTGTCTTACGAGCAGTACGTC.

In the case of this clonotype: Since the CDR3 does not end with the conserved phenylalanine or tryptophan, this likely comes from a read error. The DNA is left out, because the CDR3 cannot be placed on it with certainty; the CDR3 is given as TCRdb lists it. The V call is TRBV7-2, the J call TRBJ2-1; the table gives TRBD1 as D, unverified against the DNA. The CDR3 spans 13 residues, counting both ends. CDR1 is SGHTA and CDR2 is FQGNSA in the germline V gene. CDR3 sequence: CASSEGAGDEHTL.

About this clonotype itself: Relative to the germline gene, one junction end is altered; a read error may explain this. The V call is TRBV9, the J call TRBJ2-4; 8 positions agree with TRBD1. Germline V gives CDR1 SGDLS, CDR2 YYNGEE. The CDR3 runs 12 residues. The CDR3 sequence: CASSEGGTGENF. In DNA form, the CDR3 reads TGTGCCAGCAGCGAAGGGGGGACAGGTGAGAACTTC.

CDR3 sequence reads: CATSTRGSEAFF. In DNA, the CDR3 is TGTGCCACCAGCACCCGGGGCAGCGAAGCTTTCTTT. The chain carries TRBV15 and TRBJ1-1; TRBD1 is a possible D gene (5 bases). CDR3 length: 12 amino acids. Germline CDR1 LNHNV, CDR2 YYDKDF (reference sequence). Trimming took off 4 bases at V and 8 bases at J, with 11 bases between the two ends.

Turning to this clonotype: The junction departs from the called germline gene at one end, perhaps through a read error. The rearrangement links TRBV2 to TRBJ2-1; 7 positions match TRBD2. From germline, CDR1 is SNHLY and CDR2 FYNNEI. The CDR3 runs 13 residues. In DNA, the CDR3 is TGTGCCAGCGGGCACGGGGGAGCGGGAAGTCAGTATTTC. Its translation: CASGHGGAGSQYF.

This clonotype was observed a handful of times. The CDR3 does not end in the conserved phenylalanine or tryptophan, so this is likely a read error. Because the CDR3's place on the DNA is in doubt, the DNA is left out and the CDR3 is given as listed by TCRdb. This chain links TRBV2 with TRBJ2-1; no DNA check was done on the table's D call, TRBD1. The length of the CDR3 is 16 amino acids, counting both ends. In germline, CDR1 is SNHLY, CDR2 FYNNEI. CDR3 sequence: CASSDGGIHEQFFRPG.

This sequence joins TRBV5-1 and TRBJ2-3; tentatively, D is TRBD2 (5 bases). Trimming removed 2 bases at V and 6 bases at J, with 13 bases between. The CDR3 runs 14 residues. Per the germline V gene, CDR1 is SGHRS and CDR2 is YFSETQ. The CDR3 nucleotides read TGCGCCAGCAGCTTCGTTGGAGGTCACGATACGCAGTATTTT. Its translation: CASSFVGGHDTQYF.

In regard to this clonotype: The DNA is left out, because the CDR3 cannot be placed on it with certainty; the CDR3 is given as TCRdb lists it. CDR3: CASSFRSDTQYFEQFF. This rearrangement joins TRBV9 to TRBJ2-1. With termini counted, the CDR3 has 16 amino acids. Germline V lookup: CDR1 SGDLS, CDR2 YYNGEE.

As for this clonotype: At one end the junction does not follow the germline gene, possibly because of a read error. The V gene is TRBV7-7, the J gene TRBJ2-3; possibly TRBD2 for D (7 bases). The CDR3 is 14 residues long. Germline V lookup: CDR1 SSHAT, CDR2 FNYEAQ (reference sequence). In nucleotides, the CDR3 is TGTGCCAGCACCCTAGGGGGGGTCCCCTCTGCGCCCAACTTT. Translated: CASTLGGVPSAPNF.

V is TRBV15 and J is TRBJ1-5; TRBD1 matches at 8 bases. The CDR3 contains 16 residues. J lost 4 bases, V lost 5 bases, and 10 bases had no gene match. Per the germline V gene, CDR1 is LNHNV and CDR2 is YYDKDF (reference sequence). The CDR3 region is CATSREDRVSNQPQHF. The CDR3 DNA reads TGTGCCACCAGCCGCGAGGACAGGGTGTCGAATCAGCCCCAGCATTTT.

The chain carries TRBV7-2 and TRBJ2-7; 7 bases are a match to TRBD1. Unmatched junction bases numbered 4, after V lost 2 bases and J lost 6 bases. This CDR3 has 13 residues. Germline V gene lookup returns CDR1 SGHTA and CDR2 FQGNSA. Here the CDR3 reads CASSLRQGGEQYV. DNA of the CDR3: TGTGCCAGCAGCTTACGACAGGGTGGCGAGCAGTACGTC.

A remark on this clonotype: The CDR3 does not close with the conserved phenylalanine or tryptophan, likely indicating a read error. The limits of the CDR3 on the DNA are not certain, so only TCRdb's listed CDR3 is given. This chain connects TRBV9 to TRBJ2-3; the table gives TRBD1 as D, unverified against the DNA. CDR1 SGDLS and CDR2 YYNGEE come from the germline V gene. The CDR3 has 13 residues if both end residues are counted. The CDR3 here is CASGGGDRDTENI.

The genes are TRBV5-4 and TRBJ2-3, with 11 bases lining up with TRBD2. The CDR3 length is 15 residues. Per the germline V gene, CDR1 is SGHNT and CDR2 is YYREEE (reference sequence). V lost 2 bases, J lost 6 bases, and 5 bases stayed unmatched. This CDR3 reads CASSFSSGRSDTQYF. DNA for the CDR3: TGTGCCAGCAGCTTTTCTAGCGGGAGGTCGGATACGCAGTATTTT.

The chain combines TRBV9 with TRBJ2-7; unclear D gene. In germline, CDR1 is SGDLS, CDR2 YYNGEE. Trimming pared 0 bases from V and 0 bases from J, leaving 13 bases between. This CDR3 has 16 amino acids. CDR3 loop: CASSVVLRRYSYEQYV. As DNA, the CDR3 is TGTGCCAGCAGCGTAGTTCTGCGTCGGTACTCCTACGAGCAGTACGTC.

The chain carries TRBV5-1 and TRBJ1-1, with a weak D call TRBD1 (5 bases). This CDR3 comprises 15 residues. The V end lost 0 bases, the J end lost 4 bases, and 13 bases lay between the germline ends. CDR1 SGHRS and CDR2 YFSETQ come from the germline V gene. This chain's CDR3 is CASSLVLQGVTEAFF. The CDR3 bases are TGCGCCAGCAGCTTGGTATTGCAGGGAGTCACTGAAGCTTTCTTT.

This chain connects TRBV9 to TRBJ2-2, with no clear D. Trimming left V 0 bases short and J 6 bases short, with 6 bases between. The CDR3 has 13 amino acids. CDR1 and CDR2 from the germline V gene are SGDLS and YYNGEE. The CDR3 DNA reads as TGTGCCAGCAGCGTAGAGGAGCCCGGGGAGCTGTTTTTT. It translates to CASSVEEPGELFF. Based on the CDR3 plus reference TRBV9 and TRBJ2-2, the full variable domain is DSGVTQTPKHLITATGQRVTLRCSPRSGDLSVYWYQQSLDQGLQFLIQYYNGEERAKGNILERFSAQQFPDLHSELNLSSLELGDSALYFCASSVEEPGELFFGEGSRLTVL.

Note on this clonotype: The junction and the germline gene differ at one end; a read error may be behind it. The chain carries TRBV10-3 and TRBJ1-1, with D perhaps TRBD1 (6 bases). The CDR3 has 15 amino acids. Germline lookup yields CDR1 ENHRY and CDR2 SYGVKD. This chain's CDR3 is CAISGEGGWNTGAFF. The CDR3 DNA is TGTGCCATCAGTGGGGAGGGGGGGTGGAACACTGGAGCTTTCTTT.